This TCR beta chain was documented in a study of graft-versus-host responses after intestinal transplantation. General study results and limits: Detected in recipient marrow were GvH clones, some of which were first observed in ileum or blood.

Details on this clone: What it recognizes is unknown.

The CDR3 length is 19 residues. Generated by immunoSEQ multiplex PCR, the TCRdb table keeps only in-frame clones and is missing some. The sample holds roughly 120,000 clones; approximately 90% are singletons and the top ten take roughly 0.2%. This clonotype was obtained from a human donor who received an intestinal transplant. The chain joins TRBV21-1 to TRBJ2-4; the table's D call, TRBD1, was not checked against the DNA. TRBV21-1 is assigned pseudogene status. The sample consisted of unstimulated CD4+ T cells sorted from spleen or lymph node cells, taken before intestinal transplant. CDR3 sequence: CASSKAEEGVVRRKNIQYF. CDR3 nucleotides: TGTGCCAGCAGCAAAGCAGAAGAAGGGGTGGTGCGACGGAAAAACATTCAGTACTTC.